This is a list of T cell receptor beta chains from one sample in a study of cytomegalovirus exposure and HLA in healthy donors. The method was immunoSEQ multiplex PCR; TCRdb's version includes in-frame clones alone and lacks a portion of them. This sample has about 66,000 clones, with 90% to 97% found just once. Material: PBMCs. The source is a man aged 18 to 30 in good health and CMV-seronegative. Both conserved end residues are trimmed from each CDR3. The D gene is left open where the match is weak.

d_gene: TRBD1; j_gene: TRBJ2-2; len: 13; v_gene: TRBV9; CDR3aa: ASSGQGADTGELF
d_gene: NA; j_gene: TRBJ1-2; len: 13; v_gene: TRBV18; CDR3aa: ASSRYAGTNYGYT
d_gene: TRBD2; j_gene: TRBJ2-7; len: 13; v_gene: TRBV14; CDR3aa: ASRPTSGSTYEQY
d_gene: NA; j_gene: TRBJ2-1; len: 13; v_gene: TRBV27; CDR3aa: ASSLIGGPSNEQF
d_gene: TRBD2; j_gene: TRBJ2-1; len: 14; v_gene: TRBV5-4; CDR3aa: ASSSLAGGWYNEQF
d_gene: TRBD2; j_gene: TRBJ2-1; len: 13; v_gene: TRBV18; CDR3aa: ASSLIFQREVEQF
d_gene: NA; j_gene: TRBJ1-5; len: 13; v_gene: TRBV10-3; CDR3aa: AISELETVGQPQH
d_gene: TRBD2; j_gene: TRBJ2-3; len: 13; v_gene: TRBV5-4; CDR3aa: ASSSRTSWADTQY
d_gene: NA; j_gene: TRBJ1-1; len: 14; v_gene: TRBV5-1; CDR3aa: ASSLGDLGVNTEAF
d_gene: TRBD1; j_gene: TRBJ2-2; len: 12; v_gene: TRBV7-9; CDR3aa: ASSPGGETGELF
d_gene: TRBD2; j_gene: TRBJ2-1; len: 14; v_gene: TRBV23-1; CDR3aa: ASSQSGTSGGGLQF
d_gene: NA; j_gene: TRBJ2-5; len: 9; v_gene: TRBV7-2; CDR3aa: ASLGGETQY
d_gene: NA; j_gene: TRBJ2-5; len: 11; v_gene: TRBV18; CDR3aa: ASSPMSQETQY
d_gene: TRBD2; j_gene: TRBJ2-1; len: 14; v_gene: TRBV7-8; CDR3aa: ASSTTGTSPFYEQF
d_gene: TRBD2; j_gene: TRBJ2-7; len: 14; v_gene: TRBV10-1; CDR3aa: ASSATRSGRAGEQY
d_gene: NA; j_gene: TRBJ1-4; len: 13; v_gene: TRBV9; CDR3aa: ASSATDGRGEKLF
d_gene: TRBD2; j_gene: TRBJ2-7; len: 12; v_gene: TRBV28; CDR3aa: ASSRGTSRVEQY
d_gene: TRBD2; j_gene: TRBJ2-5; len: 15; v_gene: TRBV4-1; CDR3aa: ASSQGELAGIQETQY
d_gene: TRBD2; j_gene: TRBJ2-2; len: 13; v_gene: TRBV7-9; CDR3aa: ASSLEAGATGELF
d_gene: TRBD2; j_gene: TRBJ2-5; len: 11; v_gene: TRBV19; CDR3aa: ASSKERGQTQY
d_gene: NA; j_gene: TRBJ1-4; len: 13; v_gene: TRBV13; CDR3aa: ASSPSGRPDEKLF
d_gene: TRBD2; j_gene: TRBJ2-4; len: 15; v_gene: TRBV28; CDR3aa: ASSAPGLAANKNIQY
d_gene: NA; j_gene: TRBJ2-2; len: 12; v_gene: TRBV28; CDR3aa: ASARDSVTGELF
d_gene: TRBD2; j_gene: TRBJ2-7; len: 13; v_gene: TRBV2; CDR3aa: ASRTLAGGPYEQY
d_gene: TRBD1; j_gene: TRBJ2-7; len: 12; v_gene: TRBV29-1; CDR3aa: SVEGKGGHYEQY
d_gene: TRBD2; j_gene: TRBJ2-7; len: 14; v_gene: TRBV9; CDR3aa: ASSEGTSGTSYEQY
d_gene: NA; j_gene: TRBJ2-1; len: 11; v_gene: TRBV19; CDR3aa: ASTDDRYNEQF
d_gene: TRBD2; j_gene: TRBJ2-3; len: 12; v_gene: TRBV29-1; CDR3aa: SVKTSGGTDTQY
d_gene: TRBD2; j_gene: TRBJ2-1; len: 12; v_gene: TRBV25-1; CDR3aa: ASTRTSGTDEQF
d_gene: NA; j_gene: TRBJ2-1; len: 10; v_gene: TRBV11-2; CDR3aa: ASLGGYNEQF
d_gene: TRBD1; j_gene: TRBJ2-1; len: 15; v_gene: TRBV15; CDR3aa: ATSTQIYGTGSNEQF
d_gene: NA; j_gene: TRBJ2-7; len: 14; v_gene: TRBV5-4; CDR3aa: ASSLVLDSDDYEQY
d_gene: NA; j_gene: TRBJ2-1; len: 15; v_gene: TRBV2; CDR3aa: ASSPRRLQSSYNEQF
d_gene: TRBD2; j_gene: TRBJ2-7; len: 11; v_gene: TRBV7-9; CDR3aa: ASTLAGRGEQY
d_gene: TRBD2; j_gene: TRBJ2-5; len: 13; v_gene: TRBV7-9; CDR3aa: ASSPIAGVEETQY
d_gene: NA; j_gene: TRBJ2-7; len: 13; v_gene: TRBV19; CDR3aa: ASSFEAGGGYEQY
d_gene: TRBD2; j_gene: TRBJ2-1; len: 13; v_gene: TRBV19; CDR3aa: ASSILGLENNEQF
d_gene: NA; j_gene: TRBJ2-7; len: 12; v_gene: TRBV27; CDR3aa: ASSSERSSYEQY
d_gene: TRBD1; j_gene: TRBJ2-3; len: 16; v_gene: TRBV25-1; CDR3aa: ASSEYEKGQGITDTQY
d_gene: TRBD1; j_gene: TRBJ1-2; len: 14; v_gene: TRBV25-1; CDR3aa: ASSEGGRGRVYGYT
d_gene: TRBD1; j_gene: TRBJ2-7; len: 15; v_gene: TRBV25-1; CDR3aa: ASSEYLVGQGTHEQY
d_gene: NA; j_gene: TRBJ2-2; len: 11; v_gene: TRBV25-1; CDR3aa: ASSAANTGELF
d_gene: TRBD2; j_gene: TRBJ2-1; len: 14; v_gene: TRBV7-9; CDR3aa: ASSLAGGPLPNEQF
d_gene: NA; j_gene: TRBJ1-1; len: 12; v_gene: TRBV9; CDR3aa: ASSAVGAGTEAF
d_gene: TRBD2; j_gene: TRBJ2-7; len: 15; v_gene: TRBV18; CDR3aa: ASSPGLAGGPGYEQY
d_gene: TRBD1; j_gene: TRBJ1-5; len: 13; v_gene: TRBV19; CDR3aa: ASSTQGAGRQPQH
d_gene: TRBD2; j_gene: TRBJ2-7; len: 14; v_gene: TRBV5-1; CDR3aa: ASSPVLAGGAYEQY